This T cell receptor beta chain stems from a study of T cell responses to AZD1222 COVID-19 vaccine. The data were produced by immunoSEQ multiplex PCR, yet TCRdb's version contains in-frame clones alone and is incomplete. Of around 110,000 clones listed, roughly nine tenths are singletons. For this clone: The antigen remains unidentified.

Losses at the gene ends were 5 bases for V and 4 bases for J; bases not matched to a gene: 8. CDR1 and CDR2 from the germline V gene are LNHNV and YYDKDF (reference sequence). The CDR3 runs 15 residues. Notes on the study in general: Distributed over spike, vaccine-associated CD4 TCRs predominated at 160-218 and 743-854. Most donors were white British, females outnumbered males, and clonal diversity was possibly underestimated.

The sequence derives from an adult in good health. Sequenced here: peripheral blood, sampled on day 0 of AZD1222 vaccination. This chain uses TRBV15 with TRBJ2-7; 10 bases align to TRBD1. CDR3 region: CATSAQDRGPYEQYF. The DNA for the CDR3 is TGTGCCACCAGCGCTCAAGACAGGGGGCCTTACGAGCAGTACTTC.